These 26 T cell receptor beta chains share one sample of origin, sequenced in a study of T cells in Graves' hyperthyroidism and ophthalmopathy. RNA transcripts gave rise to amplified TCR beta CDR3 regions. First-round RT-PCR targeting the TCR CDR3 was performed with the HTBI primer set. TCRdb used MiXCR to reprocess the multiplex PCR reads, holding one entry per CDR3 protein. The sample records 190,000 or so distinct CDR3 sequences, about 16% being singletons. The sample consisted of blood. The source of these receptors is a man aged 35 to 55 with Graves' hyperthyroidism.

This clonotype was found once. A much larger clone is a single base away; this may be a read error. The CDR3 protein is CASSIGSPNTEASF. CDR3 nucleotide sequence: TGTGCCAGCAGCATAGGGTCACCGAACACTGAAGCTTCCTTT. The gene calls are TRBV6-4 and TRBJ1-1; D call uncertain. Germline values: CDR1 MRHNA, CDR2 SNTAGT. The CDR3 covers 14 residues.

This clonotype was seen many times. This chain connects TRBV28 to TRBJ1-5; D unclear. Trimming stripped 7 bases from V and 6 bases from J, with 16 bases between. The CDR3 totals 14 residues. Germline assignment: CDR1 MDHEN and CDR2 SYDVKM. The CDR3: CASTPRGGTQPQHF. CDR3 nucleotide sequence: TGTGCCAGCACCCCCCGGGGTGGTACTCAGCCCCAGCATTTT.

V and J are TRBV3-1 and TRBJ2-3; 9 bases agree with TRBD1. The CDR3 runs to 15 residues. V lost 3 bases, J lost 6 bases, and 7 bases stayed unmatched. Looked up from germline, CDR1 is LGHDT and CDR2 is YNNKEL (reference sequence). The CDR3 nucleotides are TGTGCCAGCAGCCAGCCGGGACAGGGCGACGATACGCAGTATTTT. Its protein product is CASSQPGQGDDTQYF.

In its sample, this clonotype was seen a few times. V is TRBV4-3 and J is TRBJ1-3, with a possible D match to TRBD1 (6 bases). V gave up 3 bases and J gave up 0 bases, with 15 bases separating them. The CDR3 has 17 amino acids. Germline CDR1 and CDR2: LGHNA and YSLEER. The DNA for the CDR3 is TGCGCCAGCAGCCAGGGCTCCGGGACACCCTCTGGAAACACCATATATTTT. Protein: CASSQGSGTPSGNTIYF.

This sequence joins TRBV7-8 and TRBJ2-3; no firm D call. Trimming left V 0 bases short and J 3 bases short, with 7 bases between. CDR3 length: 14 amino acids. Per germline, CDR1 SGHVS and CDR2 FQNEAQ. CDR3 region: CASSLAPVTDTQYF. CDR3 coding DNA: TGTGCCAGCAGCTTAGCGCCGGTAACAGATACGCAGTATTTT.

This clonotype was seen a handful of times. The V call is TRBV13, the J call TRBJ1-2; TRBD1 agrees at 7 bases. The germline V gene encodes CDR1 PRHDT and CDR2 FYEKMQ (reference sequence). The CDR3 runs 16 residues. With V trimmed by 4 bases and J by 7 bases, 15 bases remained unmatched. The CDR3 DNA reads TGTGCCAGCAGCTCGCCGGGACAGATTAATAAGGGTGGCTACACCTTC. Amino acid sequence: CASSSPGQINKGGYTF. The variable domain in full, with the rest retrieved from reference TRBV13 and TRBJ1-2, is AAGVIQSPRHLIKEKRETATLKCYPIPRHDTVYWYQQGPGQDPQFLISFYEKMQSDKGSIPDRFSAQQFSDYHSELNMSSLELGDSALYFCASSSPGQINKGGYTFGSGTRLTVV.

The chain links TRBV4-2 to TRBJ2-3; D is unresolved. Looked up from germline, CDR1 is LGHNA and CDR2 is YNFKEQ. V lost 0 bases, J lost 6 bases, and 10 bases lay in between. The CDR3 is made up of 14 amino acids. CDR3 DNA: TGTGCCAGCAGCCAAGAGGGAAAGAGGGATACGCAGTATTTT. This translates into CASSQEGKRDTQYF.

This clonotype appeared many times. This chain links TRBV3-1 with TRBJ2-7, with 11 nucleotides matching TRBD1. Germline trimming cut 2 bases from V and 3 bases from J; bases unmatched to any gene: 3. Germline assignment: CDR1 LGHDT and CDR2 YNNKEL (reference sequence). The CDR3 has 15 residues. This CDR3 is CASSQPGQGVYEQYF. CDR3 coding DNA: TGTGCCAGCAGCCAACCGGGACAGGGGGTCTACGAGCAGTACTTC.

This clonotype showed up many times. The J gene is TRBJ2-1, the V gene TRBV7-2, with D perhaps given as TRBD1 or TRBD2 (5 bases each). Germline V CDR1 and CDR2: SGHTA, FQGNSA. Trimming left V 3 bases short and J 7 bases short, with 13 bases between. The CDR3 runs to 14 residues. CDR3 nucleotide sequence: TGTGCCAGCAGCTTGGGACCTTTGAGGAATGAGCAGTTCTTC. Protein product: CASSLGPLRNEQFF.

This clonotype has a count of ten or more. The chain links TRBV2 to TRBJ2-2, with D perhaps matching TRBD2 (5 bases). The CDR3 has 16 amino acids. The germline V gene encodes CDR1 SNHLY and CDR2 FYNNEI. V lost 1 base and J 5 bases, leaving 14 bases between the germline ends. CDR3 amino acids: CASSEEGGERTGELFF. The CDR3, as DNA: TGTGCCAGCAGTGAAGAGGGTGGGGAGAGGACCGGGGAGCTGTTTTTT.

This clonotype was found many times. The V gene is TRBV30, the J gene TRBJ1-1; weak D call: TRBD1 (5 bases). Per germline, CDR1 GTSNPN and CDR2 SVGIG (reference sequence). V shed 3 bases and J shed 2 bases, with 10 bases lying between them. CDR3 length: 13 amino acids. The CDR3 DNA follows: TGTGCCTGGAGCAGGGAACTAAACACTGAAGCTTTCTTT. Amino acid sequence: CAWSRELNTEAFF.

Many counts were recorded for this clonotype. This chain joins TRBV28 and TRBJ2-5; the match to TRBD2 covers 8 bases. Germline V CDR1 and CDR2: MDHEN, SYDVKM. This CDR3 has 13 residues. The V segment lost 2 bases and the J segment 5 bases; nucleotides outside the gene matches: 1. As DNA, the CDR3 is TGTGCCAGCAGTTTACCGGGGGGGGAGACCCAGTACTTC. Its translation: CASSLPGGETQYF.

The table lists this clonotype with many counts. The chain recombines TRBV7-2 with TRBJ2-1; D gene unclear. The V gene lost 1 base and the J gene lost 9 bases, with 7 bases spanning the gap. Germline V gene data show CDR1 as SGHTA and CDR2 as FQGNSA. The CDR3 runs to 12 residues. CDR3 bases: TGTGCCAGCAGCTTAGGTGGTTTTGAGCAGTTCTTC. It is translated as CASSLGGFEQFF.

This clonotype has at least ten counts. The chain carries TRBV6-2 or TRBV6-3 and TRBJ2-2, with D unclear. There are 15 residues in the CDR3. Germline values: CDR1 MNHEY, CDR2 SVGEGT. The V end was cut by 6 bases, the J end by 4 bases, with 15 bases between. The CDR3 sequence: CASSPPGWSTGELFF. CDR3 bases: TGTGCCAGCAGCCCGCCAGGTTGGAGCACCGGGGAGCTGTTTTTT.

This clonotype has at least ten counts. V and J are TRBV6-6 and TRBJ1-2, with D perhaps TRBD1 (6 bases). The CDR3 is 13 residues long. Germline CDR1 and CDR2: MNHNY and SVGAGI (reference sequence). Trimming left V 0 bases short and J 6 bases short, with 8 bases between. The CDR3 sequence is CASSYSTGHGYTF. The CDR3 nucleotides read TGTGCCAGCAGTTACTCCACAGGGCATGGCTACACCTTC.

This clonotype has at least ten counts. The V call is TRBV2, the J call TRBJ1-6; no clear D gene. CDR1 is SNHLY, CDR2 FYNNEI, per germline. V was cut by 7 bases and J by 5 bases, with 6 bases left in between. There are 12 residues in the CDR3. The chain's CDR3 is CASTGDNSPLHF. DNA for the CDR3: TGTGCCAGCACGGGCGATAATTCACCCCTCCACTTT.

This clonotype has at least ten counts. CDR3 sequence reads: CASSGRNNSPLHF. The CDR3 DNA is TGTGCCAGCAGTGGACGGAATAATTCACCCCTCCACTTT. The gene calls are TRBV7-2 and TRBJ1-6, with unresolved D. This CDR3 contains 13 residues. CDR1 SGHTA and CDR2 FQGNSA come from the germline V gene. V lost 6 bases to trimming and J lost 5 bases, with 8 bases between them.

This clonotype has a count of ten or more. This chain connects TRBV28 to TRBJ1-1; 8 bases match TRBD1. The germline CDR1 and CDR2 sequences are MDHEN and SYDVKM. The CDR3 has 12 residues. After removal of 4 bases from V and 10 bases from J, the junction contained 5 bases not matched to a gene. The CDR3 is CASSYRGGGAFF. The CDR3, as DNA: TGTGCCAGCAGTTACAGGGGGGGGGGAGCTTTCTTT.

V is TRBV9 and J is TRBJ1-5; no clear D. CDR1 and CDR2 (germline): SGDLS, YYNGEE. CDR3 length: 15 residues. Trimming cost V 2 bases and J 0 bases, with 9 bases left between them. CDR3 sequence (DNA): TGTGCCAGCAGCGTGTTACGGAATAGCAATCAGCCCCAGCATTTT. This codes for CASSVLRNSNQPQHF.

A few counts support this clonotype. V gene TRBV4-1 combines with J gene TRBJ2-6; D uncertain. Per germline, CDR1 MGHRA and CDR2 YSYEKL. CDR3 length: 17 amino acids. V was pared by 8 bases and J by 0 bases, with 17 bases between. The CDR3 DNA reads as TGCGCCAGCTCAGCGCCGGGCCGACACTCTGGGGCCAACGTCCTGACTTTC. Translated: CASSAPGRHSGANVLTF.

As for this clonotype: A read error may be the cause here, since a much bigger clone is one base away. The CDR3 sequence is CATSDLDRGPCNEQFF. The CDR3 coding sequence is TGTGCCACCAGTGATTTAGACAGGGGGCCGTGCAATGAGCAGTTCTTC. V gene TRBV24-1 combines with J gene TRBJ2-1; 10 bases fit TRBD1. Germline CDR1 and CDR2: KGHDR and SFDVKD. The CDR3 contains 16 residues. J gave up 6 bases and V 1 base, and 5 bases lay outside the gene matches.

This clonotype was recorded many times. The chain recombines TRBV11-2 with TRBJ2-7, with 9 bases fitting TRBD1. Germline V gene lookup returns CDR1 SGHAT and CDR2 FQNNGV. CDR3 length equals 13 residues. V lost 6 bases and J lost 5; bases outside the gene matches: 5. CDR3 DNA: TGTGCCAGCAGTCAGGGACAGGGTCACGAGCAGTACTTC. This gives the protein CASSQGQGHEQYF.

This clonotype was counted ten times or more. The V call is TRBV5-6, the J call TRBJ2-5; tentatively, D is TRBD1 or TRBD2 (6 bases each). Germline CDR1 reads SGHDT; CDR2 reads YYEEEE. V was trimmed by 0 bases and J by 1 base, leaving 10 bases between them. The CDR3 runs 15 residues. The DNA of the CDR3 is TGTGCCAGCAGCTTGGCCGGGGGCGGCCAAGAGACCCAGTACTTC. Translation: CASSLAGGGQETQYF.

There are many counts of this clonotype. This sequence joins TRBV5-5 and TRBJ2-1; D might be TRBD2 (5 bases). Germline V gives CDR1 SGHKS, CDR2 YYEKEE (reference sequence). The CDR3 extends over 14 amino acids. Trimming left V 1 base short and J 5 bases short, with 10 bases between. The CDR3 loop is CASSLFYGDNEQFF. DNA of the CDR3: TGTGCCAGCAGCTTGTTCTACGGGGACAATGAGCAGTTCTTC.

In this sample, this clonotype turned up many times. J is TRBJ2-3 and V is TRBV10-3; D not certain. There are 12 residues in the CDR3. Germline V CDR1 and CDR2: ENHRY, SYGVKD. V lost 6 bases and J 5 bases, leaving 9 bases between the germline ends. In DNA form, the CDR3 reads TGTGCCATCAGGGGATCGGGAGATACGCAGTATTTT. Protein sequence: CAIRGSGDTQYF.

This clonotype was seen at least ten times. The chain recombines TRBV7-2 with TRBJ2-2; D possibly uses TRBD1 or TRBD2 (5 bases each). Trimming cost V 4 bases and J 1 base, with 7 bases left between them. Germline CDR1 and CDR2: SGHTA and FQGNSA. The CDR3 is 14 residues long. The CDR3 sequence: CASSWDGNTGELFF. Here the CDR3 DNA reads TGTGCCAGCAGCTGGGACGGGAACACCGGGGAGCTGTTTTTT.